This T cell receptor beta chain was found in a study of shared clonotypes between healthy human individuals (TCRdb year 2020). Background on the whole study: The cohort comprised two women and a few men aged 18 to 49 years. Per donor, three plates each were used for CD4 naive and CD4 memory, two for CD8 naive, and one for CD8 memory. To increase sequencing depth and limit assay-specific biases, TCR repertoire library preparation and sequencing were carried out by different laboratories using diverse techniques. Leukapheresis yielded between about 0.94 and 10 billion PBMCs per donor. Blood TCR repertoires of about five healthy adults were deeply sequenced to estimate repertoire size and the extent of clonotype sharing between individuals. Beyond this particular receptor, the publication reports: When a few donors were compared, the shared fraction of clonotypes was 5% to 6.5% for naive CD4, roughly 3.4% for naive CD8, 2.3% for memory CD4, and 0.35% to 0.4% for memory CD8. Pairwise subsampling indicated that sequencing depth was expected to affect the degree of clonotype sharing among donors. Sampling was limited to blood, and TCR repertoires in tissue likely differ from TCR repertoires in blood. The small number of donors limited the genetic and exposure-history diversity represented. Clonotypes shared by all four sorted-subset donors showed higher generation probabilities than non-shared clonotypes. Naive subsets generally had larger estimated clonotype richness than memory subsets did. Even with the large sequencing depth, rarefaction of the sorted-subset datasets indicated that sequencing was incomplete.

TCR CDR3 regions were amplified from genomic DNA by multiplex PCR using the deep immunoSEQ assay. For each cell subset, the extracted genomic DNA was distributed evenly across all wells of several immunoSEQ 96-well plates, and each plate served as one replicate. Each replicate PCR for sorted subsets received roughly 0.2 ug genomic DNA, equal to some 32,000 T cell genomes. Purified libraries were quantified with a Qubit 3.0 fluorometer, sized on a Bioanalyzer 2100, and re-quantified with the KAPA Library Quantification kit. Every immunoSEQ 96-well plate was sequenced on a dedicated single-read 150-cycle Illumina NextSeq 550 flow cell. On the study's bioinformatics: The immunoSEQ output contained only junctional sequences without quality scores, so filtering could not match that applied to full-length reads. To assign V/J genes and CDR3, sequences were annotated against IMGT germline references using PyIR, a Python wrapper for IgBLAST v1.9. Reads were removed for weak V/J assignments (E-value above 1e-6), missing CDR3, stop codons, out-of-frame junctions, or ambiguous translated residues. V3J clonotypes were defined by identical inferred V gene, J gene, and CDR3 amino acid sequence. The percentage overlap between two repertoires was calculated by dividing the number of shared unique clonotypes by the size of the smaller repertoire. Repertoire richness was assessed with RTK rarefaction, the Chao1 estimator, and Recon v2.1 estimates of unobserved clonotypes. Generation probabilities for all TCRbeta clonotypes obtained by the gDNA method from a handful of donors were computed using OLGA. Not all clones reach the TCRdb copy of this immuneACCESS table, which keeps in-frame sequences only. Checked studies attribute under half of the gap to unresolved V genes and leave the rest unexplained. The V and J calls and clone size are taken from that table; D and trimming were inferred from the DNA. The sample profile shows 2,500,000 or so clones; roughly nine tenths of them were found once. In total, the top ten clones hold roughly 0.13% of the sample.

Donors were healthy HIV-negative adults with no recently reported acute infections or vaccinations. Only Caucasian adults living in Nashville, Tennessee, USA were represented among the donors. Magnetic negative selection was used to enrich CD4+ T cells, after which naive cells were positively selected on CD45RA and the negative fraction became the memory subset. Blood was obtained by leukapheresis, after which PBMCs were separated by Ficoll-Histopaque density gradient centrifugation and cryopreserved in liquid nitrogen vapor phase. Analytical flow cytometry was used to check the purity and quantity of every magnetically sorted T cell population. Genomic DNA was isolated from every sorted fraction and measured by UV absorbance on a Nanodrop 2000c. About this clone itself: The antigen it binds to is not known. Per-base quality was not reported, and no clone a single base away is much larger than it.

In the germline V gene (reference sequence), CDR1 corresponds to MNHNY and CDR2 to SVGAGI. The CDR3 runs 13 residues from the cysteine to the phenylalanine. Only the CDR3 region is kept as DNA, spanning 39 bases read in frame from base 1. A distance of 7 bases separates the germline ends of V and J, which lose 4 bases and 0 bases respectively. The V and J genes are TRBV6-6 and TRBJ2-7, with the D gene not confidently named. The TCR was taken from a young man in good health. Sample: naive CD4+ T cells sorted from blood. Sample cell subset or site, as interpreted from the label and publication: CD45RA+ positively selected. The sequenced DNA: TGTGCCAGCAGTTTCCCCGGCTCCTACGAGCAGTACTTC. The encoded protein is CASSFPGSYEQYF.